The rows below give T cell receptor beta chains drawn from one sample of a study of blood T cell repertoires in COVID-19. The data were produced by immunoSEQ multiplex PCR, yet TCRdb's version contains in-frame clones alone and is incomplete. The sample holds more than 100,000 clones, approximately 84% seen once. The sequenced sample consisted of peripheral blood. Every receptor here comes from a woman over 75 with acute or convalescent COVID-19. The CDR3 runs from the conserved cysteine through the conserved F or W. The order of the fields is CDR3 DNA, CDR3 protein, V gene, J gene, D gene, clone size. The D gene is left open where the match is weak. Size is stated for part of the rows, as once, few or many counts, or as a class when the clone is expanded.

CDR3nt: TGCGCCAGCAGCCCCCCTAGCGGGACCACCCAAGAGACCCAGTACTTC; CDR3aa: CASSPPSGTTQETQYF; v_gene: TRBV5-1; j_gene: TRBJ2-5; d_gene: TRBD2; abundance: NA
CDR3nt: TGTGCCAGCAGGCCTACTAGTCTTAAAGCCTACGAGCAGTACTTC; CDR3aa: CASRPTSLKAYEQYF; v_gene: TRBV6-4; j_gene: TRBJ2-7; d_gene: NA; abundance: NA
CDR3nt: TGCAGTGCTAGTAAGCGGGGACAGGGGATTGGCGAGCAGTACTTC; CDR3aa: CSASKRGQGIGEQYF; v_gene: TRBV20-1; j_gene: TRBJ2-7; d_gene: TRBD1; abundance: NA
CDR3nt: TGTGCCAGTAGTACTCCGGGAGGAACTAATGAAAAACTGTTTTTT; CDR3aa: CASSTPGGTNEKLFF; v_gene: TRBV19; j_gene: TRBJ1-4; d_gene: NA; abundance: NA
CDR3nt: TGTGCCAGCAGTTCGCGATTTGCCACGAACACTGAAGCTTTCTTT; CDR3aa: CASSSRFATNTEAFF; v_gene: TRBV27; j_gene: TRBJ1-1; d_gene: NA; abundance: NA
CDR3nt: TGTGCCAGCAGCTTTGGGCAGACAACTAATGAAAAACTGTTTTTT; CDR3aa: CASSFGQTTNEKLFF; v_gene: TRBV7-8; j_gene: TRBJ1-4; d_gene: NA; abundance: NA
CDR3nt: TGTGCCAGTAGTTCCCAGACAGGGGCGTATAATTCACCCCTCCACTTT; CDR3aa: CASSSQTGAYNSPLHF; v_gene: TRBV19; j_gene: TRBJ1-6; d_gene: TRBD1; abundance: NA
CDR3nt: TGTGCCAGCGCTTCCCTCCTAGGGGGCTCTAATTCACCCCTCCACTTT; CDR3aa: CASASLLGGSNSPLHF; v_gene: TRBV5-6; j_gene: TRBJ1-6; d_gene: TRBD1; abundance: once
CDR3nt: TGCGCCAGCAGCTTGGGGCAGGGGCGGGGGACAGATACGCAGTATTTT; CDR3aa: CASSLGQGRGTDTQYF; v_gene: TRBV5-1; j_gene: TRBJ2-3; d_gene: NA; abundance: once
CDR3nt: TGTGCCAGCTCAACACAACCTGCGTACGAGCAGTACTTC; CDR3aa: CASSTQPAYEQYF; v_gene: TRBV18; j_gene: TRBJ2-7; d_gene: NA; abundance: once
CDR3nt: TGTGCCAGCAGGGCAGACAGAATTCAGCCCCAGCATTTT; CDR3aa: CASRADRIQPQHF; v_gene: TRBV6-5; j_gene: TRBJ1-5; d_gene: NA; abundance: NA
CDR3nt: TGTGCCAGCAGCTTTCAGGGGGCGGCTTCCTCCATATATTTT; CDR3aa: CASSFQGAASSIYF; v_gene: TRBV7-2; j_gene: TRBJ1-3; d_gene: TRBD1; abundance: NA
CDR3nt: TGCGCCAGCAGCACGACTAGCGGGGGCCTCTACAATGAGCAGTTCTTC; CDR3aa: CASSTTSGGLYNEQFF; v_gene: TRBV5-1; j_gene: TRBJ2-1; d_gene: TRBD2; abundance: NA
CDR3nt: TGTGCCAGCAGCGTAGATCAGGGCTATGGCTACACCTTC; CDR3aa: CASSVDQGYGYTF; v_gene: TRBV9; j_gene: TRBJ1-2; d_gene: NA; abundance: NA
CDR3nt: TGTGCCAGTAGCAATAGCGGGAGAAATGAGCAGTTCTTC; CDR3aa: CASSNSGRNEQFF; v_gene: TRBV19; j_gene: TRBJ2-1; d_gene: TRBD2; abundance: NA
CDR3nt: TGTGCCAGCAGTTACGGGGCGGGGGGCCGCAATGAGCAGTTCTTC; CDR3aa: CASSYGAGGRNEQFF; v_gene: TRBV6-5; j_gene: TRBJ2-1; d_gene: TRBD2; abundance: NA
CDR3nt: TGTGCCAGTAGTATCCCCGGGACAGGGAGTAATGAGCAGTTCTTC; CDR3aa: CASSIPGTGSNEQFF; v_gene: TRBV19; j_gene: TRBJ2-1; d_gene: TRBD1; abundance: NA
CDR3nt: TGTGCCAGCAGCCAAGGGGGACTAGCGTCAGGGGAGCTGTTTTTT; CDR3aa: CASSQGGLASGELFF; v_gene: TRBV3-1/TRBV3-2; j_gene: TRBJ2-2; d_gene: TRBD2; abundance: NA
CDR3nt: TGTGCCAGCAGTAGGCGGTTTACCGGGGAGCTGTTTTTT; CDR3aa: CASSRRFTGELFF; v_gene: TRBV12-3/TRBV12-4; j_gene: TRBJ2-2; d_gene: NA; abundance: NA
CDR3nt: TGTGCCAGCAGCTTAAACCTCCTTGAGGGTGCAACTAATGAAAAACTGTTTTTT; CDR3aa: CASSLNLLEGATNEKLFF; v_gene: TRBV7-6; j_gene: TRBJ1-4; d_gene: NA; abundance: few
CDR3nt: TGTGCCAGCAGCACCTGGACTAGCTTCGACATTAATGAGCAGTTCTTC; CDR3aa: CASSTWTSFDINEQFF; v_gene: TRBV9; j_gene: TRBJ2-1; d_gene: TRBD2; abundance: NA
CDR3nt: TGCGCCAGCAGCCAAGATCCTATAGGGACAGGGGATGAGCAGTTCTTC; CDR3aa: CASSQDPIGTGDEQFF; v_gene: TRBV4-1; j_gene: TRBJ2-1; d_gene: TRBD1; abundance: NA
CDR3nt: TGTGCCAGCAGCTTGGAGGGGGCTGGGGCCAACGTCCTGACTTTC; CDR3aa: CASSLEGAGANVLTF; v_gene: TRBV5-6; j_gene: TRBJ2-6; d_gene: NA; abundance: NA
CDR3nt: TGTGCCAGCAGCCCACTAACAGGATCGCCCCAAGCTTTCTTT; CDR3aa: CASSPLTGSPQAFF; v_gene: TRBV9; j_gene: TRBJ1-1; d_gene: NA; abundance: NA
CDR3nt: TGTGCCAGCAGCTCACCTCACCCCAGCTCCTACAATGAGCAGTTCTTC; CDR3aa: CASSSPHPSSYNEQFF; v_gene: TRBV6-2/TRBV6-3; j_gene: TRBJ2-1; d_gene: NA; abundance: NA
CDR3nt: TGCAGTGCTAGTAGGGGAGGCAGGGTCGAGCAGTACTTC; CDR3aa: CSASRGGRVEQYF; v_gene: TRBV20-1; j_gene: TRBJ2-7; d_gene: NA; abundance: NA
CDR3nt: TGTGCCAGCAGCTTGACAGAATTAACCAATTCACCCCTCCACTTT; CDR3aa: CASSLTELTNSPLHF; v_gene: TRBV5-5; j_gene: TRBJ1-6; d_gene: NA; abundance: NA
CDR3nt: TGTGCCAGCAGCCCGGGGATTAACTATGGCTACACCTTC; CDR3aa: CASSPGINYGYTF; v_gene: TRBV7-2; j_gene: TRBJ1-2; d_gene: NA; abundance: NA
CDR3nt: TGCAGTGCTAGTAGCGGGGTACAAGAGACCCAGTACTTC; CDR3aa: CSASSGVQETQYF; v_gene: TRBV20-1; j_gene: TRBJ2-5; d_gene: TRBD2; abundance: once
CDR3nt: TGTGCCACCAGCAGAACAGGGTCCTATCAGCCCCAGCATTTT; CDR3aa: CATSRTGSYQPQHF; v_gene: TRBV15; j_gene: TRBJ1-5; d_gene: NA; abundance: once
CDR3nt: TGTGCCAGCAGTTCGGGACTCAGCACAGATACGCAGTATTTT; CDR3aa: CASSSGLSTDTQYF; v_gene: TRBV27; j_gene: TRBJ2-3; d_gene: NA; abundance: NA
CDR3nt: TGCGCCAGCAGCTTGGAGACAGGGTGGAATGGCTACACCTTC; CDR3aa: CASSLETGWNGYTF; v_gene: TRBV5-1; j_gene: TRBJ1-2; d_gene: TRBD1; abundance: once
CDR3nt: TGTGCCAGCAGTGGCGGGACAGTAGGCACCTTC; CDR3aa: CASSGGTVGTF; v_gene: TRBV6-2/TRBV6-3; j_gene: TRBJ1-2; d_gene: TRBD1; abundance: few
CDR3nt: TGTGCCAGTAGCGAACAGGCAAATCAGCCCCAGCATTTT; CDR3aa: CASSEQANQPQHF; v_gene: TRBV19; j_gene: TRBJ1-5; d_gene: NA; abundance: NA
CDR3nt: TGTGCCAGCAGCCAGTGGACAGGGGGCAGAAGCAACACCGGGGAGCTGTTTTTT; CDR3aa: CASSQWTGGRSNTGELFF; v_gene: TRBV5-4; j_gene: TRBJ2-2; d_gene: TRBD1; abundance: NA
CDR3nt: TGTGCCAGCAGCCAAGTCCCAGGGAGGTACGAGCAGTACTTC; CDR3aa: CASSQVPGRYEQYF; v_gene: TRBV14; j_gene: TRBJ2-7; d_gene: NA; abundance: NA
CDR3nt: TGTGCCATCAGTGAGTCGGGCCCTCTCAGGGCTTTCTTT; CDR3aa: CAISESGPLRAFF; v_gene: TRBV10-3; j_gene: TRBJ1-1; d_gene: NA; abundance: NA
CDR3nt: TGCGCCAGCAGTGAGTCATCGGGGGGCATACGTAATGAGCAGTTCTTC; CDR3aa: CASSESSGGIRNEQFF; v_gene: TRBV10-1; j_gene: TRBJ2-1; d_gene: NA; abundance: NA
CDR3nt: TGTGCCAGCAGAACCGGGACAGCCTCCTACGAGCAGTACTTC; CDR3aa: CASRTGTASYEQYF; v_gene: TRBV27; j_gene: TRBJ2-7; d_gene: TRBD1; abundance: once
CDR3nt: TGTGCCACCCCGACCGGACAGTTCAGCTATGGCTACACCTTC; CDR3aa: CATPTGQFSYGYTF; v_gene: TRBV7-9; j_gene: TRBJ1-2; d_gene: NA; abundance: NA